This paragraph covers one T cell receptor (beta chain) sequence. Assay used: immunoSEQ multiplex PCR; TCRdb lists only in-frame clones, some missing. The data hold about 83,000 clones, with about 88% observed a single time. This entry comes from a study of OX40 agonist ivuxolimab in advanced cancers. V was pared by 3 bases and J by 6 bases, with 17 bases between. This CDR3 has 15 amino acids. Germline CDR1 SGHTA, CDR2 FQGNSA. The V gene is TRBV7-2, the J gene TRBJ1-2; D gene uncertain. This TCR derives from an adult with an advanced solid tumor such as melanoma, head and neck, liver or kidney cancer. This material consisted of CD4+ or CD8+ T cells sorted from blood, taken in a trial of the OX40 agonist ivuxolimab. In DNA form, the CDR3 reads TGTGCCAGCAGCTTCACCCCCCAGGCTCGGGATGGCTACACCTTC. Its translation: CASSFTPQARDGYTF.